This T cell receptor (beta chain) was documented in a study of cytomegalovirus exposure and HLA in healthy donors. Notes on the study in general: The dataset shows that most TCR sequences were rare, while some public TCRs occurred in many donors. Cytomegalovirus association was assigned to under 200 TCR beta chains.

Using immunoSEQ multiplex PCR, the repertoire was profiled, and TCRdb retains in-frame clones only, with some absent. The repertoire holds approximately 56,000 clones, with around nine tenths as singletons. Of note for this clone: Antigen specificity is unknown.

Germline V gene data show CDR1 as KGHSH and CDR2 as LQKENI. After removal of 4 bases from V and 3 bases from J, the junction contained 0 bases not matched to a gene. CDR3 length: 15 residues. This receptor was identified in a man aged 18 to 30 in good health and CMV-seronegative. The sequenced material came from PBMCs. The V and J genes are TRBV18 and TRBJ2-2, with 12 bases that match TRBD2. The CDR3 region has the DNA TGTGCCAGCTCACGACTAGCGGGAGACACCGGGGAGCTGTTTTTT. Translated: CASSRLAGDTGELFF. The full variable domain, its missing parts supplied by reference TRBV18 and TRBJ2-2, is NAGVMQNPRHLVRRRGQEARLRCSPMKGHSHVYWYRQLPEEGLKFMVYLQKENIIDESGMPKERFSAEFPKEGPSILRIQQVVRGDSAAYFCASSRLAGDTGELFFGEGSRLTVL.